The entry that follows covers one T cell receptor beta chain sequence. Its target is not known. Genomic DNA belonging to each subset was distributed in equal measure over several immunoSEQ plates. Libraries were prepared by immunoSEQ multiplex PCR; TCRdb keeps only in-frame clonotypes and omits some of them. Of nearly 2 million clones listed, approximately 94% are singletons. This record belongs to a study of shared clonotypes between healthy human individuals. Overall study findings and caveats: What rarefaction showed was incomplete sorted-subset sequencing despite large depth.

Terminally differentiated effector memory CD45RA+ cells were left out of the naive CD8 fraction, which was CD45RO-negative and positively selected for CCR7. The sequenced sample consisted of naive CD8+ T cells sorted from blood. This receptor was identified in a man younger than 35 in good health.

CDR3 region: CASSLDSGGTGELFF. DNA of the CDR3: TGTGCCAGCAGCTTAGATTCGGGAGGCACCGGGGAGCTGTTTTTT. The gene calls are TRBV11-2 and TRBJ2-2, with TRBD2 matching over 7 bases. This CDR3 has 15 amino acids. Per germline, CDR1 SGHAT and CDR2 FQNNGV. V shed 0 bases, J shed 4 bases, and the junction held 2 bases outside the gene matches. The full variable domain, completed using reference TRBV11-2 and TRBJ2-2, is EAGVAQSPRYKIIEKRQSVAFWCNPISGHATLYWYQQILGQGPKLLIQFQNNGVVDDSQLPKDRFSAERLKGVDSTLKIQPAKLEDSAVYLCASSLDSGGTGELFFGEGSRLTVL.